This TCR beta chain was sequenced for a study of T cell responses to AZD1222 COVID-19 vaccine. Repertoires were generated with immunoSEQ multiplex PCR, while TCRdb's copy carries only in-frame clones and drops some. The sample holds 85,000 to 90,000 clones, about 91% seen once. CDR1 and CDR2 (germline): KGHSH, LQKENI. With V trimmed by 2 bases and J by 15 bases, 7 bases remained unmatched. The CDR3 loop spans 14 amino acids. Study-wide results and limits: Spike-specific TCRs gained breadth and depth after people received two AZD1222 doses. Repertoires were obtained solely post-peak T cell response. Baseline seropositives among AZD1222 recipients totaled only six or seven. Unmutated variant regions reportedly attract nearly half of all spike-specific TCRs.

A word on this clone: The antigen remains undetermined.

The receptor comes from an adult in good health. This chain connects TRBV18 to TRBJ1-6; TRBD1 agrees at 10 bases. Here the sequenced sample was peripheral blood, taken on day 0 of MenACWY control vaccination. The CDR3 DNA is TGTGCCAGCTCACCAGGGACAGGGGAAGGGATCCTCCACTTT. It encodes CASSPGTGEGILHF.